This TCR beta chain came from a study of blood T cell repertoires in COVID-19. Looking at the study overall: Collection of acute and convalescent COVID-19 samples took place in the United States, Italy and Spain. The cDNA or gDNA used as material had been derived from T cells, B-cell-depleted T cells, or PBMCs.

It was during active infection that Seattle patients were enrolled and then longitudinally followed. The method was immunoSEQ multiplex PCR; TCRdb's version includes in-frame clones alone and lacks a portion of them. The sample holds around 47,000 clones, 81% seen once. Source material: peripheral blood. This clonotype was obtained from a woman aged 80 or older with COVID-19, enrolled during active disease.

The CDR3 loop reads CASSPNKWGTGWYGYTF. In DNA, the CDR3 is TGTGCCAGCAGTCCTAATAAATGGGGGACAGGGTGGTATGGCTACACCTTC. The chain uses TRBV28 and TRBJ1-2; 9 bases line up with TRBD1. The CDR3 contains 17 residues. Germline loops: CDR1 MDHEN, CDR2 SYDVKM. The junction had 15 bases not matched to a gene; V was cut back by 5 bases and J by 5 bases.